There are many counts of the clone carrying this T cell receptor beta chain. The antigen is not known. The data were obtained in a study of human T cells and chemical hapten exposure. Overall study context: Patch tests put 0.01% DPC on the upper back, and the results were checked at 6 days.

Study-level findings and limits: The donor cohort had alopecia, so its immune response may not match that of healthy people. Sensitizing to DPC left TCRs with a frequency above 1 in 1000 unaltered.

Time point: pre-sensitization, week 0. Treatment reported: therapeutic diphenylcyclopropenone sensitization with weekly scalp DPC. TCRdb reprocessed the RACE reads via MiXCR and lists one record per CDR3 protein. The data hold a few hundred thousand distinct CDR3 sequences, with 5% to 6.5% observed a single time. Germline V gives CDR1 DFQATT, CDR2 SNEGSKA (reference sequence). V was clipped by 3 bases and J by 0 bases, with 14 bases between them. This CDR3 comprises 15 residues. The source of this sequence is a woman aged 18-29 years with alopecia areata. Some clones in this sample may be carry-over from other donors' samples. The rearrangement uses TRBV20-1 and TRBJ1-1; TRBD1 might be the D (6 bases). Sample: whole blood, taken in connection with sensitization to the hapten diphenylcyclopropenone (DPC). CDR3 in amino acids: CSARNRGQLNTEAFF. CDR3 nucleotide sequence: TGCAGTGCTAGGAACCGGGGGCAGCTGAACACTGAAGCTTTCTTT.